This is a list of T cell receptor beta chains from one sample in a study of CD8+CD57+ T cells in acquired aplastic anemia. One entry per CDR3 protein, called by TCRdb with MiXCR from the reads. The sample lists about 190,000 distinct CDR3 sequences, roughly 56% occurring once. The specimen was sorted CD4+, CD8+, or CD8+CD57+ T cells (not recorded which) from PBMCs. These receptors all come from a human donor in good health, serving as a control. Both conserved end residues are part of each CDR3. The D gene is left open where the match is weak. Some rows mark clone size as missing; the rest say once, few, many or name a class of expanded clone.

-,TRBV12-3/TRBV12-4,TRBJ2-7,TRBD2,CASSLWPPGASGSYEQYF
-,TRBV7-2,TRBJ2-7,TRBD1,CASSLSQGELYEQYF
many,TRBV30,TRBJ2-7,TRBD1,CAWRGQKYEQYF
-,TRBV29-1,TRBJ2-1,-,CSVESGPSMYNEQFF
-,TRBV7-9,TRBJ1-1,TRBD1,CASSTGGTGDRTEAFF
few,TRBV6-4,TRBJ1-2,TRBD1,CASSDRDSYGYTF
few,TRBV20-1,TRBJ1-2,-,CSARDARDSGECGCTF
-,TRBV20-1,TRBJ2-1,-,CSAITTGYDNEQFF
many,TRBV10-3,TRBJ1-1,-,CAIRTVTAHDEAFF
-,TRBV10-2,TRBJ2-1,TRBD1,CATRLSLGQFYNEQFF
-,TRBV5-1,TRBJ1-2,TRBD1,CASSLGTGPYGYTF
many,TRBV7-8,TRBJ2-3,-,CASGRGGGGRYTDTQYF
many,TRBV12-3/TRBV12-4,TRBJ2-3,TRBD2,CASTATSGGAPDTQYF
many,TRBV20-1,TRBJ2-5,TRBD1,CSATHPQGAQETQYF
many,TRBV10-3,TRBJ2-5,TRBD2,CAISRTSGGSGETQYF
many,TRBV7-3,TRBJ1-2,-,CASSLGARGYTF
-,TRBV7-9,TRBJ1-6,-,CASSLSGQASYSPPLHF
-,TRBV12-3/TRBV12-4,TRBJ2-1,-,CASSKMEVGEGGTFF
many,TRBV28,TRBJ2-7,-,CASRMTRPSDEQYF
many,TRBV6-1,TRBJ1-5,-,CASSPRGNQPQHF
-,TRBV20-1,TRBJ2-5,-,CSARRDPGVEVETQYF
-,TRBV11-2,TRBJ1-1,TRBD1,CASSYRRDSTEAFF
-,TRBV7-2,TRBJ2-1,-,CASSFQSSSYNEQFF
few,TRBV7-6,TRBJ2-7,TRBD1,CASSPRLGQASSYEQYF
-,TRBV6-2/TRBV6-3,TRBJ1-1,-,CASSYWQHTEAFF
-,TRBV19,TRBJ1-2,-,CASSLNRLAPYGYTF
few,TRBV10-2,TRBJ2-7,-,CASSEFGGYEQYF
-,TRBV19,TRBJ1-2,-,CASSIGYRNGYTF
few,TRBV7-7,TRBJ2-5,-,CASSLAGGGETQYF
many,TRBV20-1,TRBJ2-5,-,CSARNRGETQYF
few,TRBV10-1,TRBJ1-3,-,CASSYKLSGPHSGNTIYF
-,TRBV7-6,TRBJ2-5,-,CASSLSENQYF
many,TRBV29-1,TRBJ2-5,TRBD1,CSVEGGSRTGAPLATQYF
-,TRBV7-7,TRBJ1-6,-,CASSLRGQKDSPLHF
-,TRBV7-9,TRBJ2-3,-,CASESGSTDTQYF
many,TRBV7-2,TRBJ1-2,-,CASSLDGGRSHGYTF
-,TRBV27,TRBJ2-3,-,CASGTDTQYF
-,TRBV5-1,TRBJ2-2,TRBD1,CASKGTGNTGELFF
-,TRBV19,TRBJ2-5,TRBD2,CASSWTSGAETQYF
many,TRBV2,TRBJ2-1,-,CASTHESNRIEQFF
-,TRBV15,TRBJ2-3,-,CATSRTDTQYF
many,TRBV28,TRBJ1-1,TRBD1,CASSPGDRANTEAFF
few,TRBV10-3,TRBJ1-1,-,CAISPGTNTEAFF
-,TRBV20-1,TRBJ1-1,-,CSVRGGRTEAFF
-,TRBV4-1,TRBJ2-7,-,CASSSTLTTELEQYF
-,TRBV29-1,TRBJ1-2,-,CSVEWSSGYTF
-,TRBV19,TRBJ1-2,-,CASSYQQGYGYTF
-,TRBV20-1,TRBJ1-2,TRBD1,CSAPSRTGGTNYGYTF
-,TRBV2,TRBJ2-7,TRBD1,CASSGGTGVHEQYF